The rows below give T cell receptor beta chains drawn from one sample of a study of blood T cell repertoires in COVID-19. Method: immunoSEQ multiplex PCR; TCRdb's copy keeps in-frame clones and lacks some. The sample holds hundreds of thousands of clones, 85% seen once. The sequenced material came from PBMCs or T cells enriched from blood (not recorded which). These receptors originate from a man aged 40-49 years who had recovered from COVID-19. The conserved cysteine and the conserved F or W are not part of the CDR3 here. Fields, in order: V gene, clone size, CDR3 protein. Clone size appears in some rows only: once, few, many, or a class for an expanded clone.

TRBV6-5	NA	ASSYGGARGYT
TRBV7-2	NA	ASSLTGGEETQY
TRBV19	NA	ASSRVGQENYEQY
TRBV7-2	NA	ASSQGTYSGNTIY
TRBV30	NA	AWSVQSYEQY
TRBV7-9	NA	ASSASFDSYEQY
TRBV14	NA	ASSLTGTSGSIEQF
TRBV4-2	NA	ASSQRTAPANYGYT
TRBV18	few	ASSRDQGSYGYT
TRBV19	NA	ASSIQRERGELF
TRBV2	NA	ASSELAGGLTGELF
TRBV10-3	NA	AISEGTSGQGGYEQY
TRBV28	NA	ASSLLTSGRHTDTQY
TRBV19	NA	ASTSKGARYGYT
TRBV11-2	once	ASSLSIRRDTQY
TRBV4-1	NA	ASSHFNGLAPPDTQY
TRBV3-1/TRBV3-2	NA	ASSQGDGRRDYFYNEQF
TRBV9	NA	ASSVESSSPGGYT
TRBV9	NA	ASSEAGGNEKLF
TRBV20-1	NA	SARVNYGYT
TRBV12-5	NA	ASGFLQAQGEQY
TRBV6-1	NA	ASSAKATRLPREPQH
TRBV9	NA	ASSALQAGTEAF
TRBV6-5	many	ASSYETAQETQY
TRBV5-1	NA	ASSLRESGSNSPLH
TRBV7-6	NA	ASSSFVGGLDTGELF
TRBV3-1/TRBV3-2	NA	ASSQNYPVDNEQF
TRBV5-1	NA	ASSGGVTSTDTQY
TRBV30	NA	AWSHSRAGTGPRGQPQH
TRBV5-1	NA	ASSLSDLSSGNTIY
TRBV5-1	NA	ASSLGTSRPQETQY
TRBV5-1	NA	ASSAGTVNTEAF
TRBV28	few	ATAGFGYEQY
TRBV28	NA	ASGTEAF
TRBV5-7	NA	ASTPWCAETDTQY
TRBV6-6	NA	ASSYAIDGYT
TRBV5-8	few	ASTILGGIPYEQY
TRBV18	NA	ASSPGTGGFTQY
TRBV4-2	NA	ASSQVLAGAPYEQY
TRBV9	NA	ASSLGGGTDTQY